Detailed here is one T cell receptor beta chain. This record comes from a study of blood T cells in healthy people across ages. Next came a second PCR, run for about 6 to 12 cycles, which used a sample-barcoded 5' primer along with a J-beta primer mix. TCRdb used MiXCR to reprocess the 5' RACE reads, holding one entry per CDR3 protein. The data show some 1.5 million distinct CDR3 sequences, with approximately 43% seen just once and under 5% held by the top ten. Germline values: CDR1 DFQATT, CDR2 SNEGSKA (reference sequence). The CDR3 spans 15 residues. J lost 6 bases, V lost 1 base, and 11 bases had no gene match.

The source of this sequence is a woman under 30 in good health. The V call is TRBV20-1, the J call TRBJ2-7; 8 nucleotides agree with TRBD2. The material sequenced was blood. CDR3 in DNA: TGCAGTGCTAGAGGCAGGCGGGGGGCCACCTTCGAGCAGTACTTC. Protein: CSARGRRGATFEQYF.